The clone carrying this TCR beta chain occurred once. These data belong to a study of T cell changes during pregnancy in multiple sclerosis. TCRdb's table, derived via immunoSEQ multiplex PCR, lists solely in-frame clones and lacks some. The sample yields about 100,000 clones, roughly 90% seen once. Losses at the gene ends were 4 bases for V and 6 bases for J; bases not matched to a gene: 3. CDR1 and CDR2 from the germline V gene are SGHRS and YFSETQ. The CDR3 is made up of 13 amino acids. The source material was peripheral blood, sampled after pregnancy. The chain has TRBV5-1 and TRBJ2-7; 11 bases fit TRBD1. This TCR was recovered from a female donor with multiple sclerosis, enrolled in a pregnancy study. The CDR3 coding sequence is TGCGCCAGCAGCGGGGACAGGGGGACCGAGCAGTACTTC. This gives the protein CASSGDRGTEQYF. Variable domain in full (rest from reference TRBV5-1 and TRBJ2-7): KAGVTQTPRYLIKTRGQQVTLSCSPISGHRSVSWYQQTPGQGLQFLFEYFSETQRNKGNFPGRFSGRQFSNSRSEMNVSTLELGDSALYLCASSGDRGTEQYFGPGTRLTVT.